This TCR beta chain appears in the sequencing data of a study of shared clonotypes between healthy human individuals. The CDR3 loop spans 14 amino acids. Looked up from germline, CDR1 is SNHLY and CDR2 is FYNNEI. The germline V and J ends were trimmed by 1 base and 0 bases, with 5 bases remaining between them. Repertoires were generated with immunoSEQ multiplex PCR, while TCRdb's copy carries only in-frame clones and drops some. The sample holds 2,500,000 or so clones; 80% to 95% are singletons and the top ten take approximately 0.4%. V gene TRBV2 combines with J gene TRBJ2-3; D gene unclear. The TCR was taken from a man younger than 35 in good health. Some clones in this sample may be carry-over from other donors' samples. Sequencing was performed on naive CD4+ T cells from PBMCs. The sample's subset: CD45RA+ positively selected. This chain's CDR3 is CASSEVLSTDTQYF. The CDR3 DNA reads as TGTGCCAGCAGTGAAGTTCTCAGCACAGATACGCAGTATTTT.